These T cell receptor beta chains were read from a single sample in a study of blood T cell repertoires in COVID-19. Profiling relied on immunoSEQ multiplex PCR, and the TCRdb table lists in-frame clones only, not all of them. The sample consists of some 300,000 clones, more than 75% of them appearing once. The sample taken for sequencing was PBMCs or T cells enriched from blood (not recorded which). These receptor sequences come from a man aged 30 to 45 who had recovered from COVID-19. Each CDR3 is given with its conserved first and last residue. Each record gives: CDR3 protein, CDR3 DNA, V gene, D gene, J gene, clone size. The D gene is left open where the match is weak. Clone size is shown for a subset of rows, as once, few, many or a class of expanded clone.

CDR3 protein: CASSPQGYEQYF
CDR3 DNA: TGTGCCAGCAGTCCACAGGGTTACGAGCAGTACTTC
V gene: TRBV6-5
D gene: NA
J gene: TRBJ2-7
clone size: NA

CDR3 protein: CASSLSGGTGRGYGYTF
CDR3 DNA: TGTGCCAGCAGTTTATCGGGGGGGACAGGGAGAGGCTATGGCTACACCTTC
V gene: TRBV27
D gene: TRBD1
J gene: TRBJ1-2
clone size: NA

CDR3 protein: CASSSGQGADYGYTF
CDR3 DNA: TGTGCCAGCAGCTCGGGACAGGGGGCGGACTATGGCTACACCTTC
V gene: TRBV7-2
D gene: TRBD1
J gene: TRBJ1-2
clone size: few

CDR3 protein: CATSDRVDGELFF
CDR3 DNA: TGTGCCACCTCCGACAGGGTGGACGGGGAGCTGTTTTTT
V gene: TRBV19
D gene: TRBD1
J gene: TRBJ2-2
clone size: NA

CDR3 protein: CASSAGTAYNEQFF
CDR3 DNA: TGTGCCAGCAGCGCCGGGACTGCTTACAATGAGCAGTTCTTC
V gene: TRBV7-2
D gene: NA
J gene: TRBJ2-1
clone size: NA

CDR3 protein: CASRIGRGYEQYF
CDR3 DNA: TGTGCCAGCAGGATAGGAAGGGGGTACGAGCAGTACTTC
V gene: TRBV28
D gene: NA
J gene: TRBJ2-7
clone size: NA

CDR3 protein: CASSARQGTSIYNEQFF
CDR3 DNA: TGTGCCAGCAGCGCTCGACAGGGAACGTCAATCTACAATGAGCAGTTCTTC
V gene: TRBV9
D gene: TRBD1
J gene: TRBJ2-1
clone size: NA

CDR3 protein: CASSYQTGANNSPLHF
CDR3 DNA: TGTGCCAGCAGCTACCAGACAGGAGCTAATAATTCACCCCTCCACTTT
V gene: TRBV11-2
D gene: NA
J gene: TRBJ1-6
clone size: NA

CDR3 protein: CASRGRGHYEQYF
CDR3 DNA: TGTGCCAGCCGAGGGCGGGGGCACTACGAGCAGTACTTC
V gene: TRBV12-3/TRBV12-4
D gene: NA
J gene: TRBJ2-7
clone size: NA

CDR3 protein: CASNLGGPETSYEQYF
CDR3 DNA: TGTGCCAGCAATCTGGGGGGGCCCGAAACCTCCTACGAGCAGTACTTC
V gene: TRBV6-6
D gene: NA
J gene: TRBJ2-7
clone size: NA

CDR3 protein: CASILHRGLGDTQYF
CDR3 DNA: TGTGCCAGTATCCTTCACCGGGGGTTGGGGGATACGCAGTATTTT
V gene: TRBV19
D gene: NA
J gene: TRBJ2-3
clone size: once

CDR3 protein: CALKSGTYNEQFF
CDR3 DNA: TGTGCCCTCAAGAGCGGTACCTACAATGAGCAGTTCTTC
V gene: TRBV28
D gene: NA
J gene: TRBJ2-1
clone size: NA

CDR3 protein: CASSDTDRNTEAFF
CDR3 DNA: TGTGCCAGCAGTGACACTGACAGGAACACTGAAGCTTTCTTT
V gene: TRBV6-4
D gene: NA
J gene: TRBJ1-1
clone size: NA

CDR3 protein: CASSFRDSNGYTF
CDR3 DNA: TGTGCCAGCAGTTTCAGGGATTCGAATGGCTACACCTTC
V gene: TRBV27
D gene: NA
J gene: TRBJ1-2
clone size: NA

CDR3 protein: CASSQGIAGADTQYF
CDR3 DNA: TGTGCCAGCAGCCAAGGAATAGCGGGGGCAGATACGCAGTATTTT
V gene: TRBV3-1/TRBV3-2
D gene: TRBD2
J gene: TRBJ2-3
clone size: once

CDR3 protein: CASSLSLAGDGETQYF
CDR3 DNA: TGTGCCAGCAGTTTATCACTAGCGGGGGACGGGGAGACCCAGTACTTC
V gene: TRBV27
D gene: TRBD2
J gene: TRBJ2-5
clone size: NA

CDR3 protein: CASSSTVDSIYEQYF
CDR3 DNA: TGTGCCAGCAGTTCTACCGTGGACAGTATCTACGAGCAGTACTTC
V gene: TRBV6-5
D gene: NA
J gene: TRBJ2-7
clone size: NA

CDR3 protein: CASSDFRGNVPTLHF
CDR3 DNA: TGTGCCAGCAGTGATTTCCGGGGTAACGTGCCGACCCTCCACTTT
V gene: TRBV25-1
D gene: NA
J gene: TRBJ1-6
clone size: NA

CDR3 protein: CASSAPTPGLAGGSTDTQYF
CDR3 DNA: TGCGCCAGCAGCGCCCCAACCCCGGGACTAGCGGGGGGAAGCACAGATACGCAGTATTTT
V gene: TRBV10-2
D gene: TRBD2
J gene: TRBJ2-3
clone size: NA

CDR3 protein: CASSWQGTGGDEQYF
CDR3 DNA: TGTGCCAGCAGCTGGCAAGGGACAGGGGGTGACGAGCAGTACTTC
V gene: TRBV7-2
D gene: TRBD1
J gene: TRBJ2-7
clone size: NA

CDR3 protein: CASSAGVSTDTQYF
CDR3 DNA: TGCGCCAGCAGCGCGGGAGTGAGCACAGATACGCAGTATTTT
V gene: TRBV5-1
D gene: TRBD2
J gene: TRBJ2-3
clone size: once

CDR3 protein: CASSRTGDTAYNEQFF
CDR3 DNA: TGTGCCAGCAGCCGCACCGGGGACACAGCTTACAATGAGCAGTTCTTC
V gene: TRBV11-3
D gene: NA
J gene: TRBJ2-1
clone size: NA

CDR3 protein: CASSFSENTEAFF
CDR3 DNA: TGTGCCAGCAGTTTCAGCGAGAACACTGAAGCTTTCTTT
V gene: TRBV12-3/TRBV12-4
D gene: NA
J gene: TRBJ1-1
clone size: NA

CDR3 protein: CAWSRSPDRGRTEAFF
CDR3 DNA: TGTGCCTGGAGTCGCTCCCCGGACAGGGGAAGAACTGAAGCTTTCTTT
V gene: TRBV30
D gene: TRBD1
J gene: TRBJ1-1
clone size: NA

CDR3 protein: CASGSGTSAGADTQYF
CDR3 DNA: TGTGCCAGCGGGAGTGGGACGTCGGCGGGAGCAGATACGCAGTATTTT
V gene: TRBV28
D gene: TRBD2
J gene: TRBJ2-3
clone size: NA

CDR3 protein: CASSPGTGVETQYF
CDR3 DNA: TGTGCCAGCAGCCCAGGGACAGGGGTAGAGACCCAGTACTTC
V gene: TRBV5-4
D gene: TRBD1
J gene: TRBJ2-5
clone size: NA

CDR3 protein: CASSLYRSGANVLTF
CDR3 DNA: TGCGCCAGCAGCTTGTATCGTTCCGGGGCCAACGTCCTGACTTTC
V gene: TRBV5-1
D gene: NA
J gene: TRBJ2-6
clone size: few

CDR3 protein: CSVDLTFGNEQYF
CDR3 DNA: TGCAGCGTTGATTTGACGTTCGGGAACGAGCAGTACTTC
V gene: TRBV29-1
D gene: NA
J gene: TRBJ2-7
clone size: NA

CDR3 protein: CARDSDRAGQPQHF
CDR3 DNA: TGCGCCAGGGACTCGGACAGGGCGGGTCAGCCCCAGCATTTT
V gene: TRBV10-1
D gene: TRBD1
J gene: TRBJ1-5
clone size: NA

CDR3 protein: CSVEGEFSNTGELFF
CDR3 DNA: TGCAGCGTTGAAGGAGAGTTTTCGAACACCGGGGAGCTGTTTTTT
V gene: TRBV29-1
D gene: NA
J gene: TRBJ2-2
clone size: NA

CDR3 protein: CASSLDPGGEQYF
CDR3 DNA: TGCGCCAGCAGCTTGGATCCGGGAGGCGAGCAGTACTTC
V gene: TRBV5-1
D gene: TRBD2
J gene: TRBJ2-7
clone size: NA

CDR3 protein: CASGGTSAYNEQFF
CDR3 DNA: TGTGCCAGCGGAGGGACTAGCGCCTACAATGAGCAGTTCTTC
V gene: TRBV5-4
D gene: TRBD2
J gene: TRBJ2-1
clone size: NA

CDR3 protein: CASSPVSSGNTIYF
CDR3 DNA: TGTGCCAGCAGCCCAGTGAGCTCTGGAAACACCATATATTTT
V gene: TRBV6-2/TRBV6-3
D gene: NA
J gene: TRBJ1-3
clone size: NA

CDR3 protein: CASRQPPGAPEAFF
CDR3 DNA: TGCGCCAGCAGACAACCCCCAGGGGCCCCTGAAGCTTTCTTT
V gene: TRBV4-1
D gene: NA
J gene: TRBJ1-1
clone size: NA

CDR3 protein: CASSEKWGQTNYGYTF
CDR3 DNA: TGTGCCAGCAGTGAAAAATGGGGACAGACAAACTATGGCTACACCTTC
V gene: TRBV2
D gene: TRBD1
J gene: TRBJ1-2
clone size: NA

CDR3 protein: CASSGQGYNEQFF
CDR3 DNA: TGTGCCAGCAGTGGACAGGGCTACAATGAGCAGTTCTTC
V gene: TRBV2
D gene: TRBD1
J gene: TRBJ2-1
clone size: once